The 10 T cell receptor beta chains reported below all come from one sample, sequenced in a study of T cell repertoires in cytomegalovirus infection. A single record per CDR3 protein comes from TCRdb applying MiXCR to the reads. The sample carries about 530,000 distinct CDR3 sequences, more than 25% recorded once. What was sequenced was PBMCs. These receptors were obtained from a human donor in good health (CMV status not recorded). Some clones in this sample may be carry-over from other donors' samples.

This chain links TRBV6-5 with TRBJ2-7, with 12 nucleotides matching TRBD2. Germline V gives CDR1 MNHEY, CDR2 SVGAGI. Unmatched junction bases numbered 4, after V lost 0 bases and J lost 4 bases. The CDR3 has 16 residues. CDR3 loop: CASSYSGLAGQYEQYF. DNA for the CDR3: TGTGCCAGCAGTTACTCCGGACTAGCGGGACAGTACGAGCAGTACTTC.

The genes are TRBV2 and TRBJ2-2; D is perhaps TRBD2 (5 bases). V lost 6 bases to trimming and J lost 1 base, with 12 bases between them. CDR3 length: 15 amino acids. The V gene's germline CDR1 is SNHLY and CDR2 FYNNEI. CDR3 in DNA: TGTGCCAGCAGACTAGTGTCCCAGAACACCGGGGAGCTGTTTTTT. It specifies CASRLVSQNTGELFF.

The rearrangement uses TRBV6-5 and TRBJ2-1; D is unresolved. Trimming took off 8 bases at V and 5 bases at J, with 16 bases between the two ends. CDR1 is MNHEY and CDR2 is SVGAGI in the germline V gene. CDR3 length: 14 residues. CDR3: CASCVSFANNEQFF. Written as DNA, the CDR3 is TGTGCCAGCTGCGTGTCCTTTGCCAACAATGAGCAGTTCTTC.

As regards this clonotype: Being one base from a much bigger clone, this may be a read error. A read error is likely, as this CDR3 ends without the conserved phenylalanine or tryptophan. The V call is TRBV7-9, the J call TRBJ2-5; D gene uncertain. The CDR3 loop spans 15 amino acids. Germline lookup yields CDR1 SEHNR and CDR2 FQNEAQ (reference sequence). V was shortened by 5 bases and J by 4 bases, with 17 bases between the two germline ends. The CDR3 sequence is CASSHYQGPPETQYL. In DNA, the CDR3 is TGTGCCAGCAGCCATTATCAAGGGCCCCCAGAGACCCAGTACCTC.

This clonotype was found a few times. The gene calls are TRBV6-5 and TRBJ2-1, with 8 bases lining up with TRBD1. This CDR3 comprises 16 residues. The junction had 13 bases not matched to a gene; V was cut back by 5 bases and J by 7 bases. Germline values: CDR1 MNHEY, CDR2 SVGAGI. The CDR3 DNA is TGTGCCAGCAGTCTTACGTGGGCAGGGGGCTGGAATGAGCAGTTCTTC. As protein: CASSLTWAGGWNEQFF.

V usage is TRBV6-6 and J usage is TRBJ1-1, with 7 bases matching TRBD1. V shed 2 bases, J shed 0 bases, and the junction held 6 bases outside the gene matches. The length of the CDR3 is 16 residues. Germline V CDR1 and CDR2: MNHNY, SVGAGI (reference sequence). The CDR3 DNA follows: TGTGCCAGCAGTTACCCCGAACAGGGGATGAACACTGAAGCTTTCTTT. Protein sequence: CASSYPEQGMNTEAFF.

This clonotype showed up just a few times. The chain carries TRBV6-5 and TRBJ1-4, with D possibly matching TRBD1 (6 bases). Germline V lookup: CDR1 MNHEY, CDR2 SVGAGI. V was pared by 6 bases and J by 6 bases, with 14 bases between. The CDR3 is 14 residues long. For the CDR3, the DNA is TGTGCCAGCAGCCACAGGGATTGGGATGAAAAACTGTTTTTT. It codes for CASSHRDWDEKLFF.

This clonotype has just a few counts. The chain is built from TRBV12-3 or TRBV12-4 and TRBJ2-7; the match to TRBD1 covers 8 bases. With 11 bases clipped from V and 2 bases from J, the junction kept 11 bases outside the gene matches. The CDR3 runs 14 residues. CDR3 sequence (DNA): TGTGCCGGGGACAGGCCCGAGTTGGCCTACGAGCAGTACTTC. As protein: CAGDRPELAYEQYF.

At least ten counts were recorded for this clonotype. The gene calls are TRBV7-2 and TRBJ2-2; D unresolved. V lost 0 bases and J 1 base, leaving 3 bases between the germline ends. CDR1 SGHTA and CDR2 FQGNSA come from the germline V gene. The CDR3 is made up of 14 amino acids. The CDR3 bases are TGTGCCAGCAGCTTAGCTCTGAACACCGGGGAGCTGTTTTTT. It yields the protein CASSLALNTGELFF.

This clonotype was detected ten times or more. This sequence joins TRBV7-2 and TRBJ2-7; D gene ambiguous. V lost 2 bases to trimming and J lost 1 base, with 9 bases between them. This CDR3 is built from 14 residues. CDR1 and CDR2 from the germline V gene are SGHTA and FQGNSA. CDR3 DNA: TGTGCCAGCAGCTTACTGGACCTGTCCTACGAGCAGTACTTC. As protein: CASSLLDLSYEQYF.